Each of the 5 T cell receptor beta chains below was sequenced from the same sample in a study of shared T cell receptors in the human thymus (dated by TCRdb to the early 2020s). The library relied on the immunoSEQ multiplex PCR assay. TCRdb stores this immuneACCESS table with in-frame sequences only. Part of the clones is absent; in the studies checked, under half of the shortfall reflects unresolved V genes, and no reason is known for the rest. The sample includes over 650,000 clones, with over 75% observed a single time. Of the sample, approximately 0.0097% is held by the ten largest clones. Another study also made use of these data, one on human thymus T cells.

The sample was thymocytes. The receptor set was obtained from a boy under two years old with a congenital heart defect. Donor details come from another sample of the same person, matched by shared clones.

CDR3 sequence: CALTGPGLGYYEQYF. The CDR3 region has the DNA TGTGCCTTGACAGGGCCGGGACTAGGGTACTACGAGCAGTACTTC. The V call is TRBV30, the J call TRBJ2-7; weak D call: TRBD2 (8 bases). Trimming stripped 7 bases from V and 3 bases from J, with 22 bases between. This CDR3 comprises 15 residues. The germline gives CDR1 GTSNPN, CDR2 SVGIG (reference sequence).

This rearrangement joins TRBV29-1 to TRBJ1-1; the D gene is possibly TRBD1 (5 bases). The CDR3 contains 16 residues. V was cut by 3 bases and J by 0 bases, with 17 bases left in between. Germline V gives CDR1 SQVTM, CDR2 ANQGSEA. The DNA of the CDR3 is TGCAGCGTTGATCGGGGGGAGACTGGAATGAACACTGAAGCTTTCTTT. Its protein is CSVDRGETGMNTEAFF.

The rearrangement joins TRBV4-3 to TRBJ1-4, with TRBD1 identical over 9 bases. V dropped 3 bases and J dropped 10; count of bases not matched to a gene: 12. CDR3 length equals 16 residues. Germline CDR1 reads LGHNA; CDR2 reads YSLEER. The CDR3, as DNA: TGCGCCAGCAGCCAGGGAAACCGGGACAGGGCCCGAAAACTGTTTTTT. Protein: CASSQGNRDRARKLFF.

This clone was detected once. This chain joins TRBV6-5 and TRBJ2-7; no clear D. V lost 2 bases, J lost 3 bases, and 11 bases lay in between. CDR3 length: 14 residues. CDR1 is MNHEY, CDR2 SVGAGI, per germline. The CDR3 region is CASSYHNTDYEQYF. CDR3 nucleotide sequence: TGTGCCAGCAGTTACCACAACACCGACTACGAGCAGTACTTC.

The V gene is TRBV30, the J gene TRBJ2-1, with TRBD2 matching 8 bases. The CDR3 loop spans 15 amino acids. V shed 1 base and J 3 bases; nucleotides not matched to a gene: 5. CDR1 and CDR2 (germline): GTSNPN, SVGIG (reference sequence). This CDR3 reads CAWSGSGVGYNEQFF. CDR3 bases: TGTGCCTGGAGTGGTAGCGGGGTTGGCTACAATGAGCAGTTCTTC.